This T cell receptor (beta chain) was sequenced in a study of blood T cell repertoires in COVID-19. Here immunoSEQ multiplex PCR was the method, and the copy in TCRdb shows in-frame clones only, minus some. The table has about 260,000 clones, 75% to 95% seen once. Per germline, CDR1 KGHSH and CDR2 LQKENI. The ends lost 3 bases at V and 0 bases at J; junction bases unmatched: 6. The CDR3 has 17 amino acids. Sequenced: peripheral blood. This TCR derives from a person aged 18-29 years with COVID-19, enrolled during active disease. The chain links TRBV18 to TRBJ2-3, with TRBD1 matching 10 bases. Here the CDR3 DNA reads TGTGCCAGCTCACCGGCCGGGACAGGGGCTAGCACAGATACGCAGTATTTT. It yields the protein CASSPAGTGASTDTQYF.